Listed here is a single TCR beta chain. Its antigen is not known. Germline-derived CDR1 and CDR2 are SGHAT and FQNNGV. The CDR3 sequence is 15 residues long. V was trimmed by 1 base and J by 4 bases, leaving 12 bases between them. This entry comes from a study of cytomegalovirus exposure and HLA in healthy donors. Broader study findings: In a later analysis, V- and J-gene trimming of beta chains associated with a DCLRE1C missense variant, replicated independently. Among TCR beta chains, those listed as cytomegalovirus-associated numbered roughly 150. Later analysis revealed greater clonal expansion in HLA-associated TCR beta chains than in equally common others.

Researchers ran the PCR with 60 Vbeta and 13 Jbeta primers. Here immunoSEQ multiplex PCR was the method, and the copy in TCRdb shows in-frame clones only, minus some. The top ten clones hold approximately 0.8% of a sample with 90,000 to 140,000 clones, around 15% of them seen once. The V and J genes are TRBV11-2 and TRBJ2-3; maybe TRBD1 (5 bases). The sequence came from a female donor in good health and CMV-seronegative. The sample taken for sequencing was PBMCs. The CDR3 spells CASSLAGRVADTQYF. CDR3 DNA sequence: TGTGCCAGCAGCTTAGCGGGCAGGGTGGCAGATACGCAGTATTTT. Full variable domain (rest looked up from reference TRBV11-2 and TRBJ2-3): EAGVAQSPRYKIIEKRQSVAFWCNPISGHATLYWYQQILGQGPKLLIQFQNNGVVDDSQLPKDRFSAERLKGVDSTLKIQPAKLEDSAVYLCASSLAGRVADTQYFGPGTRLTVL.